This note documents a single T cell receptor (beta chain) sequence. Its antigen is not known. The data are from a study of blood T cells in healthy people across ages. Turning to the study itself: Capture by template switching was about one barcoded beta molecule per two T cells.

A second PCR of 7 to 11 cycles used a sample-barcoded 5' primer and a J-beta primer mix. Each cDNA was tagged by a template-switch adaptor containing 12 random nucleotides. TCRdb re-called the 5' RACE reads through MiXCR, storing one row per CDR3 protein. The sample lists hundreds of thousands of distinct CDR3 sequences, about 43% occurring once. The length of the CDR3 is 18 residues. General study points: Calculation of diversity from one million T cells yielded estimates considered to be underestimates.

The chain is built from TRBV21-1 and TRBJ2-7; the tabulated D call, TRBD1, remains unverified against the DNA. TRBV21-1 has pseudogene status. Material: blood. The source is a man aged 80 or over in good health. The CDR3 is CASSRTKLRGRGGYEQYF. Written as DNA, the CDR3 is TGTGCCAGCAGCAGGACCAAATTGAGGGGCAGGGGAGGGTACGAGCAGTACTTC.